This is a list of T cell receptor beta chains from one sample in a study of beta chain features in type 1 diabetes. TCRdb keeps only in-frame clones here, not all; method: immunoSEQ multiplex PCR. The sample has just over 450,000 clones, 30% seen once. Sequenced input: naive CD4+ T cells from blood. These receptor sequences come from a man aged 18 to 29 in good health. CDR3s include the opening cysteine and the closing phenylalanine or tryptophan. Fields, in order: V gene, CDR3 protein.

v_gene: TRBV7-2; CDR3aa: CASSLATGSSYNEQFF
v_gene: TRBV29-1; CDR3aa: CSVVQRQATYEQYF
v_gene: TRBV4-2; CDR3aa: CASSRSGTSSYEQYF
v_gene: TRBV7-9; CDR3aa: CASDVGASMNTEAFF
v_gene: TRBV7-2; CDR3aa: CASSREPAAFEQYF
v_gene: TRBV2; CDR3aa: CASSEAPWGGYF
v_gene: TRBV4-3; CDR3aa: CASSQELAGGTNEQFF
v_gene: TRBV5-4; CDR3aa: CASRRGGQGVPDTQYF
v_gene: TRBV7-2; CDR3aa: CASSLGIPNYGYTF
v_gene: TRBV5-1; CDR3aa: CASSLAMATQETQYF
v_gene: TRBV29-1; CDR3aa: CSVTELRSDVTGELFF
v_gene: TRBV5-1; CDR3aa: CASSSPGLYYEQYF
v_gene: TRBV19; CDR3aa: CASSPTRGKAYEQYF
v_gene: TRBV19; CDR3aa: CASSIGDRLIGEQFF
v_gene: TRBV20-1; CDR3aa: CSASRDIKLFF
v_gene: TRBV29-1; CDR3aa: CSVLRSQETQYF
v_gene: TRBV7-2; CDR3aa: CASSLVWGTNEKLFF
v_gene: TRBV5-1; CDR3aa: CASSLDTANTDTQYF
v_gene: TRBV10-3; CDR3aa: CAITLSGLSTDTQYF
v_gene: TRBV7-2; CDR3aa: CASSHGESTEAFF
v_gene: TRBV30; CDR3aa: CAWSVGSRNEKLFF
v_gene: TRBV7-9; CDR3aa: CASSLSTGWTDTQYF
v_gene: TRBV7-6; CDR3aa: CASSFRGYTDTQYF
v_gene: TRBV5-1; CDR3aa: CASSSRTGGQETQYF
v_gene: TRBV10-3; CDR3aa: CAISGGTVSYEQYF
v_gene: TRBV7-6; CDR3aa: CASSLEASGRNEQFF
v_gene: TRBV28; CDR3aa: CASRPPVAGSSYNEQFF
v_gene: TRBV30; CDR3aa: CAWSAVYEQYF
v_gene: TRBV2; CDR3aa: CAKGRQSGEQYF
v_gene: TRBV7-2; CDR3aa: CASSRNQETQYF
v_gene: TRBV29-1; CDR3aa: CSVTPRGQETQYF
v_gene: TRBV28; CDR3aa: CASRGQGQGEQYF
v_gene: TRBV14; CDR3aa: CASSQWLAGGYETQYF
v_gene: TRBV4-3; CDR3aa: CASSQVASGQGLYEQYF
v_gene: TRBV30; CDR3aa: CAWSRRGYNTEAFF
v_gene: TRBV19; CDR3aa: CAARRDSGYTF
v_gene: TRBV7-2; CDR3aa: CASSLAQGLYQPQHF
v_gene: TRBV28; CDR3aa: CASSLSRRAFF
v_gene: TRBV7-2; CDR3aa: CASSLIPFNYNEQFF
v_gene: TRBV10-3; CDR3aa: CAISAGGSYEQYF
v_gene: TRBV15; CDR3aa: CATSREVGLAGGTDTQYF
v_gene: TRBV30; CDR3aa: CAGENRVGGPQHF
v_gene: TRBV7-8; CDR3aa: CASSLVGYLSYEQYF
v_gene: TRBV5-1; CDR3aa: CASSEAPTSGSHEQYF
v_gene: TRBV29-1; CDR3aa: CSVETLAGMNTGELFF
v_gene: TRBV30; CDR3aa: CAWSRGDGYTF
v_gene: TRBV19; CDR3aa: CASSVLAGVYNEQFF
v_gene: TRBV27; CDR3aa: CASSPWTGGTDTQYF
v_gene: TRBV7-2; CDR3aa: CASSPPGQGRPGELFF
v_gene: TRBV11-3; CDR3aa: CASSLGGLDSYEQYF
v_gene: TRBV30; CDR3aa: CASARGYNEQFF
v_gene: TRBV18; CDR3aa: CASSPRGLETQYF
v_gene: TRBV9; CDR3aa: CASSAGRSGANVLTF
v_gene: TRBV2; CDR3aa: CASSLGLAGGSNEQFF